This T cell receptor beta chain was sequenced during a study of T-cell reconstitution after alpha-beta-depleted transplantation in children. The length of the CDR3 is 14 residues. Germline-derived CDR1 and CDR2 are MGHDK and SYGVNS. The V end was cut by 3 bases, the J end by 4 bases, with 10 bases between. This clonotype was seen a few times. For TCRbeta, the library was prepared with unique molecular identifiers. Via MiXCR, TCRdb re-called the PCR reads, giving one row per CDR3 protein. The sample carries about 420,000 distinct CDR3 sequences, approximately 11% recorded once. This specimen was PBMCs from the stem cell graft donor, taken from the stem cell graft. The TCR originated in a human donor who donated a stem cell graft to a child with acute myeloid leukemia. This sequence joins TRBV25-1 and TRBJ2-1, with D possibly TRBD2 on 6 matching bases. CDR3 loop: CASSDGGKYNEQFF. The CDR3 DNA reads TGTGCCAGCAGTGACGGCGGGAAGTACAATGAGCAGTTCTTC. Based on the CDR3 plus reference TRBV25-1 and TRBJ2-1, the full variable domain is EADIYQTPRYLVIGTGKKITLECSQTMGHDKMYWYQQDPGMELHLIHYSYGVNSTEKGDLSSESTVSRIRTEHFPLTLESARPSHTSQYLCASSDGGKYNEQFFGPGTRLTVL.